The present entry profiles one T cell receptor (beta chain) with its context. Generated by immunoSEQ multiplex PCR, the TCRdb table keeps only in-frame clones and is missing some. The repertoire holds tens of thousands of clones, with 84% as singletons. The data were obtained in a study of OX40 agonist ivuxolimab in advanced cancers. This material consisted of CD4+ or CD8+ T cells sorted from blood, taken in a trial of the OX40 agonist ivuxolimab. The clonotype originates from an adult with an advanced solid tumor such as melanoma, head and neck, liver or kidney cancer.

This chain's CDR3 is CASRTDRAGNTIYF. DNA for the CDR3: TGTGCCAGCAGAACGGACAGGGCTGGAAACACCATATATTTT. The V gene is TRBV6-6, the J gene TRBJ1-3; the match to TRBD1 covers 8 bases. The CDR3 consists of 14 residues. V was pared by 6 bases and J by 2 bases, with 3 bases of the junction left unmatched. Germline CDR1 is MNHNY and CDR2 is SVGAGI (reference sequence).